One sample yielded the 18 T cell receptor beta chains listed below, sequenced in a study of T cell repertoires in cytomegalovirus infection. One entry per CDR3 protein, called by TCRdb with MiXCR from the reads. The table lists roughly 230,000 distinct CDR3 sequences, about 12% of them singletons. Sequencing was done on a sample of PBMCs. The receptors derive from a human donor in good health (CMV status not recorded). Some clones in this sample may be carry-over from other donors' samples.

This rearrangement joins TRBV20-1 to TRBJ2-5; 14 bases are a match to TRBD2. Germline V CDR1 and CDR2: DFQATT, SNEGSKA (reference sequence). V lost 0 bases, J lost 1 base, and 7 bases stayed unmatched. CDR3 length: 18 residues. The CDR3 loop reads CSARDGGLAGAIQETQYF. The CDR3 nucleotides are TGCAGTGCTAGAGATGGGGGACTAGCGGGGGCCATCCAAGAGACCCAGTACTTC.

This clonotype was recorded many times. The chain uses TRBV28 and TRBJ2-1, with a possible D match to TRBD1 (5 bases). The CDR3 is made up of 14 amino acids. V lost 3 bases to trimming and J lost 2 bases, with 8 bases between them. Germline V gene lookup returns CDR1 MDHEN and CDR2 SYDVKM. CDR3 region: CASSFQGTYNEQFF. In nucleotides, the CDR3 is TGTGCCAGCAGTTTCCAGGGAACCTACAATGAGCAGTTCTTC.

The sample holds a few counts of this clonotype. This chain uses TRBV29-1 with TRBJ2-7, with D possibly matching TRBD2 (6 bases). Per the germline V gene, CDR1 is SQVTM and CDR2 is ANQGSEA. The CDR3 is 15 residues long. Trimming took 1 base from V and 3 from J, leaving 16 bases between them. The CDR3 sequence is CSVEGGETRDYEQYF. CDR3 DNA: TGCAGCGTTGAAGGGGGTGAGACTAGAGACTACGAGCAGTACTTC.

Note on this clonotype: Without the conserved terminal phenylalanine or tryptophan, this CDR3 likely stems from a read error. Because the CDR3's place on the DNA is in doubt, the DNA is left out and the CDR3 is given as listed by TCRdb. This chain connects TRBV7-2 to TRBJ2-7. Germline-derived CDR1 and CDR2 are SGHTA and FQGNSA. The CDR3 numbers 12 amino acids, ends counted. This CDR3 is CASSLVGWEEYC.

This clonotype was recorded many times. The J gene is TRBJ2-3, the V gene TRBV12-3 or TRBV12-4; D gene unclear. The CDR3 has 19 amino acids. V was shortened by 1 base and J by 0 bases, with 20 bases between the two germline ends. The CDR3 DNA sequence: TGTGCCAGCAGTTTAGTGATCGGTACCGGCGGAACTAGCACAGATACGCAGTATTTT. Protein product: CASSLVIGTGGTSTDTQYF.

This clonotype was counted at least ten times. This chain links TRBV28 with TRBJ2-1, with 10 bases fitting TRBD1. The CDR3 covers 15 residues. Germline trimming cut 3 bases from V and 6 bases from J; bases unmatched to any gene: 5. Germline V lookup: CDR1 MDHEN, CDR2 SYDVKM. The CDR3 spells CASSFGDRGINEQFF. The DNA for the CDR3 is TGTGCCAGCAGTTTTGGGGACAGGGGTATCAATGAGCAGTTCTTC.

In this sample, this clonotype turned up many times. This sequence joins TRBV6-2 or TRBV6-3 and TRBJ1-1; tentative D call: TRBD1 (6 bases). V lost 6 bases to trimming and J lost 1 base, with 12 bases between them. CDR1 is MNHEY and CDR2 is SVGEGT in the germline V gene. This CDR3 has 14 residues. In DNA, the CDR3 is TGTGCCAGCAGACTTGGACAGACGAACACTGAAGCTTTCTTT. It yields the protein CASRLGQTNTEAFF.

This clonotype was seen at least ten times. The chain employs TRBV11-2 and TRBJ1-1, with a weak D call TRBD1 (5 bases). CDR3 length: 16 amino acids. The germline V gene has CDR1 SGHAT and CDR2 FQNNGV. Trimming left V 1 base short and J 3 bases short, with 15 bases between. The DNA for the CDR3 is TGTGCCAGCAGCTTAGGACAGTGGGTGGAGGACACTGAAGCTTTCTTT. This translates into CASSLGQWVEDTEAFF.

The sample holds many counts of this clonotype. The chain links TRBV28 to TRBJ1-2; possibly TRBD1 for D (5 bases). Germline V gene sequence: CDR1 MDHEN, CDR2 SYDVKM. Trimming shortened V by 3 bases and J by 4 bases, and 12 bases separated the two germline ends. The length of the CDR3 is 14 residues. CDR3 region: CASSFTGLSYGYTF. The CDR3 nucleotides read TGTGCCAGCAGTTTTACGGGGCTTAGCTATGGCTACACCTTC.

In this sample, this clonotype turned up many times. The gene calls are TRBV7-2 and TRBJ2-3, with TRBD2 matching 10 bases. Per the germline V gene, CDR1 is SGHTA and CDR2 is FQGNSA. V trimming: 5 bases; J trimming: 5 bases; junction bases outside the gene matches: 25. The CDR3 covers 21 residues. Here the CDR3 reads CASSLPRVTSGTTNPQDTQYF. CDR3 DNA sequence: TGTGCCAGCAGCCTCCCACGGGTAACTAGCGGGACCACAAACCCCCAAGATACGCAGTATTTT.

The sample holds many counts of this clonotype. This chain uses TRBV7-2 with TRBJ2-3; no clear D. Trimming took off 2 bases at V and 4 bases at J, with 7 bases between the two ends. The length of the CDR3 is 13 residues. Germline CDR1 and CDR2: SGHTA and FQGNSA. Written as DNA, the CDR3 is TGTGCCAGCAGCTTACAATTGCCAGATACGCAGTATTTT. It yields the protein CASSLQLPDTQYF. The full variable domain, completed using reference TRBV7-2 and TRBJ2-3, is GAGVSQSPSNKVTEKGKDVELRCDPISGHTALYWYRQSLGQGLEFLIYFQGNSAPDKSGLPSDRFSAERTGGSVSTLTIQRTQQEDSAVYLCASSLQLPDTQYFGPGTRLTVL.

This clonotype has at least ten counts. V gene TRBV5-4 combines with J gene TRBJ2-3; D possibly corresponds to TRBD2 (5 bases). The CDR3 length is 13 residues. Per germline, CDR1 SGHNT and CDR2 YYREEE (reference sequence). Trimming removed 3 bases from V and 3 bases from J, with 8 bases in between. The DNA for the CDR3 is TGTGCCAGCAGCTCGTGGACTACAGATACGCAGTATTTT. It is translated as CASSSWTTDTQYF. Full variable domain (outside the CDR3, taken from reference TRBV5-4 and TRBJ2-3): ETGVTQSPTHLIKTRGQQVTLRCSSQSGHNTVSWYQQALGQGPQFIFQYYREEENGRGNFPPRFSGLQFPNYSSELNVNALELDDSALYLCASSSWTTDTQYFGPGTRLTVL.

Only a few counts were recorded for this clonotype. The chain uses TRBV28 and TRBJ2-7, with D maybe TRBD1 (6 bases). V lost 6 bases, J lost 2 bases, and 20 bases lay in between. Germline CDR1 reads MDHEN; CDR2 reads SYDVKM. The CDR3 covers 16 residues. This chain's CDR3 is CASRTKTGRRPYEQYF. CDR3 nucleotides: TGTGCCAGCAGAACAAAAACAGGGCGACGGCCCTACGAGCAGTACTTC.

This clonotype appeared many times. The CDR3 sequence: CASSRQGQETQYF. The CDR3 DNA follows: TGTGCCAGCAGCCGACAGGGCCAAGAGACCCAGTACTTC. The genes are TRBV7-2 and TRBJ2-5, with 7 nucleotides matching TRBD1. Germline loops: CDR1 SGHTA, CDR2 FQGNSA. The CDR3 has 13 amino acids. V shed 5 bases, J shed 1 base, and the junction held 1 base outside the gene matches.

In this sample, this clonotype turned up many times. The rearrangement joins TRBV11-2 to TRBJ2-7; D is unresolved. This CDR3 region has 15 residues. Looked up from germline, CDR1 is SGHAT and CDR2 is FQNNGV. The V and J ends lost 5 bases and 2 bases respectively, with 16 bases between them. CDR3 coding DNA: TGTGCCAGCAGCCGAACACTGGACCGAGCCTACGAGCAGTACTTC. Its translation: CASSRTLDRAYEQYF. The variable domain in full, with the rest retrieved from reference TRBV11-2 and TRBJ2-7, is EAGVAQSPRYKIIEKRQSVAFWCNPISGHATLYWYQQILGQGPKLLIQFQNNGVVDDSQLPKDRFSAERLKGVDSTLKIQPAKLEDSAVYLCASSRTLDRAYEQYFGPGTRLTVT.

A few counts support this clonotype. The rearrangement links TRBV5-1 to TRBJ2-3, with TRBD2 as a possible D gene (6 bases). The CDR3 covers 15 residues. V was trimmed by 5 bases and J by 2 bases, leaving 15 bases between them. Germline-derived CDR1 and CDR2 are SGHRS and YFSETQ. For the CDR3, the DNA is TGCGCCAGCAGACTTCGAGCGGGCTCCACAGATACGCAGTATTTT. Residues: CASRLRAGSTDTQYF.

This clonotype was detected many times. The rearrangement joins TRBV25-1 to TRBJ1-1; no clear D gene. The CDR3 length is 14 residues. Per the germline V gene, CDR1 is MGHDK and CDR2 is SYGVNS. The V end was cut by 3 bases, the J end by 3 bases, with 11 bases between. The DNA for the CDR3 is TGTGCCAGCAGTGACCCTCAGAGATACACTGAAGCTTTCTTT. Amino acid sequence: CASSDPQRYTEAFF.

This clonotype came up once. CDR3 nucleotide sequence: TGTGCCAGCAGTGGACTAGCGGTTGGAGAGACCCAGTACTTC. It codes for CASSGLAVGETQYF. The gene calls are TRBV2 and TRBJ2-5; 9 bases are shared with TRBD2. The germline V gene encodes CDR1 SNHLY and CDR2 FYNNEI. J was trimmed by 4 bases and V by 4 bases; bases with no gene match: 4. The CDR3 runs 14 residues.